This T cell receptor (beta chain) was found in a study of blood T cells in healthy people across ages (dated by TCRdb to 2015 to 2017). Looking at the study overall: In model experiments, template switching captured about one uniquely barcoded TCR beta cDNA molecule for every two T cells. To track age-related changes in TCR beta repertoire diversity, the study relied on deep sequencing normalized with unique cDNA molecular identifiers. Donors were grouped into four age groups: young (average about 15 years), middle-aged (39), aged (around 56) and long-lived (around 80). The study analyzed two additional independent replicas of 1 million unique cDNA reads from the same blood draw for two donors, one aged 18 to 29 and one aged 80 or older.

The full study reports these points: Total diversity estimates from one million sequenced T cells were considered lower bounds and underestimates. Bulk unsorted PBMC profiling prevented conclusive comparison of naive and antigen-experienced compartments. There was a strong correlation between observed TCR beta diversity and the percentage of naive T cells measured by flow cytometry. Compared with the aged group, the long-lived group had more naive CD4+ T cells, fewer expanded clones and increased TCR diversity, suggesting age selection. Observed TCR beta diversity per million T cells fell roughly linearly with age, and a significant reduction was already apparent by age approximately 40. Because donor CMV infection status was unknown, age-related changes in expanded clonotypes were potentially confounded.

The donors were under 40 Caucasian individuals from Russia, aged roughly 6 to 100 years, who were systemically healthy. Each donor gave about 11 milliliters of peripheral blood, drawn into EDTA-treated Vacutainer tubes. Ficoll-Paque density-gradient centrifugation was used to isolate PBMCs, with at least 6 million obtained per sample. Total RNA, at least 6 micrograms per sample, was extracted from PBMCs with Trizol reagent. The percentages of naive CD45RAhigh/CD27high T cells were determined by flow cytometry on a PBMC aliquot from every donor. With respect to this clonotype: Its antigen is unknown. No per-base quality is available; no much larger clone lies one base away.

Preparation of the library involved 5' RACE. The listed sequencing device is Illumina HiSeq 2500. A second PCR of about 7 to 12 cycles was run with a J-beta primer mix and a sample-barcoded 5' primer. Each TCR beta cDNA molecule received a unique molecular identifier from a template-switch 5' adaptor carrying 12 random nucleotides. At least 3 million CDR3-containing paired-end reads were obtained from each sample. All of the RNA was converted into first-strand cDNA using the Mint cDNA synthesis kit, with a TRBC-specific oligonucleotide serving as the primer. After uracil-DNA glycosylase treatment, a first 18-cycle PCR used universal primers M1SS and BC2_uni_R on all cDNA. The authors' pipeline ran thus. Normalization of each sample was performed by random selection of 1 million high-quality reads, each carrying a distinct molecular identifier. Instead of being binned into consensus sequences, reads that shared molecular identifiers were thrown out. CDR3 identification, clonotype clustering and error correction used MiTCR with a Q25 quality threshold and the strictest error-elimination algorithm. A nonparametric unseen species model with Euler transformation was used to estimate lower-bound total TCR beta diversity. TCRdb reprocessing: public reads trimmed at Q25 with fastp, clones called with MiXCR, in-frame beta chains kept. Entries that share a CDR3 protein sequence are merged under the most common genes and DNA. It is TCRdb's table, rather than the study itself, that gives the V and J calls and clone size. This sample has 780,000 or so distinct CDR3 sequences in its table, and 20% to 25% of those were observed once. The top ten clones comprise approximately 3.7% of the sample.

The germline ends are 14 bases apart after V is trimmed by 2 bases and J by 0 bases. The CDR3, cysteine through phenylalanine, is 17 amino acids long. Only CDR3 DNA remains: 51 bases, in frame from the first base. CDR1 and CDR2 (SGHAT, FQNNGV) derive from the germline V gene. These data are also associated with another study on T cells of mothers and their children. As that second paper reports: Nine systemically healthy Caucasian individuals served as donors, namely three mothers together with their six children. cDNA synthesis used all of the extracted RNA, with roughly 1.5 ug of RNA in each 15 ul reaction. In the second PCR, the M1S primer added sample barcodes and 2-4 random nucleotides. Each mother yielded over 9.5 million TCR beta CDR3 reads and each child 2.5 million to 3 million reads. Thymic selection shapes the output of TCR recombination in a similar way in related and unrelated pairs, and inherited differences have a minor effect. Related mother-child pairs always showed normalized repertoire overlap that was slightly higher than in unrelated mother-child pairs, though the difference was never significant. No persistent microchimeric T cell clones were detected, at a sensitivity of roughly 96 clones per million clonotypes. In the study, deep NGS was used to compare the TCR beta repertoires of mothers and children, and features distinguishing related mother-child pairs from unrelated individuals were sought. Mothers averaged about 40 +/- 4 years of age and children averaged roughly 10 +/- 4 years. After adapter ligation with NEBNext reagents, the libraries were sequenced on Illumina HiSeq 2000 with 100+100 nt paired-end reads. To prevent cross-contamination, the mother and child libraries were prepared one month apart and sequenced in separate runs. Each donor had between roughly 500,000 and 2,100,000 distinct TCR beta clonotypes identified. Naive TCR beta clonotypes were estimated from low-frequency clonotypes matched to each donor's FACS-determined naive share, without sorting.

Sequenced: blood. The sequence links TRBV11-2 to TRBJ1-3; the D gene assignment is ambiguous. This TCR came from a boy aged 5-17 years in good health. The CDR3 in this case is CASSLNGQQSSGNTIYF. The nucleotide sequence is TGTGCCAGCAGCTTAAATGGCCAACAGAGCTCTGGAAACACCATATATTTT.